The 18 T cell receptor beta chains below were found in one sample sequenced in a study of regulatory T cells in long-lasting Graves disease. Arm-PCR of CDR3 regions and iRepertoire HTBI primers were the basis on which TCR beta libraries were built. From the multiplex PCR reads, TCRdb called clonotypes with MiXCR, one entry per CDR3 protein. The top ten hold about two fifths of the sample, which has 500,000 to 700,000 distinct CDR3 sequences, about 32% seen once. The sample's time point: persistent/refractory GD, antithyroid drugs over 5 years with positive TRAb. RNA isolated from PBMCs was used to make the TCR library. The sequencing here drew on peripheral blood mononuclear cells (PBMCs), taken when the disease was refractory, from a patient treated with antithyroid drugs. Receptors were obtained from a female donor with Graves disease.

The rearrangement links TRBV5-6 to TRBJ1-2; 9 bases match TRBD1. Germline V CDR1 and CDR2: SGHDT, YYEEEE. Trimming removed 1 base from V and 2 bases from J; junction bases left unmatched: 3. The CDR3 runs 15 residues. The CDR3 protein is CASSLFTGGNYGYTF. CDR3 DNA: TGTGCCAGCAGCTTGTTTACAGGGGGCAACTATGGCTACACCTTC.

This chain uses TRBV6-1 with TRBJ2-1; D unresolved. V was clipped by 10 bases and J by 9 bases, with 10 bases between them. CDR1 is MNHNS and CDR2 is SASEGT in the germline V gene. The CDR3 has 10 amino acids. CDR3 nucleotides: TGTGCCACCGTTTCGGGTGAGCAGTTCTTC. This codes for CATVSGEQFF.

The chain is built from TRBV6-1 and TRBJ1-6; TRBD1 agrees at 9 bases. Looked up from germline, CDR1 is MNHNS and CDR2 is SASEGT. This CDR3 has 14 residues. V lost 5 bases and J lost 7; bases outside the gene matches: 3. The CDR3 DNA reads as TGTGCCAGCAGTCGACAGGGGGGAAATTCACCCCTCCACTTT. Protein product: CASSRQGGNSPLHF.

The V and J genes are TRBV20-1 and TRBJ1-6, with a possible D match to TRBD1 (5 bases). Germline values: CDR1 DFQATT, CDR2 SNEGSKA (reference sequence). Trimming took off 6 bases at V and 8 bases at J, with 14 bases between the two ends. CDR3 size: 13 residues. Here the CDR3 reads CSARRGTYSPLHF. CDR3 in DNA: TGCAGTGCGCGGCGGGGGACCTATTCACCCCTCCACTTT.

This clonotype was seen many times. The rearrangement uses TRBV6-1 and TRBJ2-5; the D is unclear. V was clipped by 3 bases and J by 5 bases, with 10 bases between them. This CDR3 has 13 amino acids. The V gene's germline CDR1 is MNHNS and CDR2 SASEGT. CDR3 in amino acids: CASSDWVAETQYF. The CDR3 coding sequence is TGTGCCAGCAGTGATTGGGTCGCGGAGACCCAGTACTTC.

The table lists this clonotype with many counts. The V gene is TRBV27, the J gene TRBJ1-2, with 7 nucleotides matching TRBD1. Germline assignment: CDR1 MNHEY and CDR2 SMNVEV (reference sequence). The CDR3 has 15 amino acids. V trimming: 3 bases; J trimming: 8 bases; junction bases outside the gene matches: 12. The CDR3, as DNA: TGTGCCAGCAGTTTGAAAGGGACAGACCCTTTAGGCTACACCTTC. Its translation is CASSLKGTDPLGYTF.

The chain uses TRBV6-2 or TRBV6-3 and TRBJ1-5, with D possibly being TRBD1 (6 bases). The CDR3 extends over 15 amino acids. Germline values: CDR1 MNHEY, CDR2 SVGEGT. With 5 bases removed from V and 2 bases from J, the gap between germline ends came to 13 bases. CDR3 DNA sequence: TGTGCCAGCAGTCAGACAGGACTTGGCAATCAGCCCCAGCATTTT. It yields the protein CASSQTGLGNQPQHF.

This clonotype was seen many times. The genes are TRBV28 and TRBJ1-2; D remains unclear. V lost 6 bases and J lost 4, with 12 bases in between. Germline CDR1 MDHEN, CDR2 SYDVKM. CDR3 length: 13 residues. The CDR3, as DNA: TGTGCCAGCAGCGAAAAGAGGGTCTATGGCTACACCTTC. It yields the protein CASSEKRVYGYTF.

This clonotype was counted only a few times. The rearrangement links TRBV29-1 to TRBJ1-1; D possibly corresponds to TRBD1 (6 bases). V lost 4 bases, J lost 0 bases, and 12 bases lay in between. The germline V gene has CDR1 SQVTM and CDR2 ANQGSEA. The CDR3 extends over 14 amino acids. CDR3 in amino acids: CSVATGTLNTEAFF. The CDR3 DNA is TGCAGCGTTGCTACCGGGACACTGAACACTGAAGCTTTCTTT.

This clonotype came up many times. Relative to the germline gene, one junction end is altered; a read error may explain this. The chain uses TRBV5-1 and TRBJ1-1, with unresolved D. Germline V gene data show CDR1 as SGHRS and CDR2 as YFSETQ. The CDR3 covers 12 residues. The CDR3 DNA reads TGTGCCAGCAGCTTAGAGGGATCTGAAGCTTTCTTT. It codes for CASSLEGSEAFF.

The chain couples TRBV28 to TRBJ2-7; maybe TRBD2 (5 bases). Deletions cut 3 bases from V and 4 bases from J, with 16 bases between. The CDR3 sequence is 15 residues long. Germline V gene sequence: CDR1 MDHEN, CDR2 SYDVKM. CDR3 DNA sequence: TGTGCCAGCAGTTTCTTGGGAGTCAACAATTACGAGCAGTACTTC. Translating gives CASSFLGVNNYEQYF.

The chain carries TRBV6-5 and TRBJ1-1; D is undetermined. Trimming shortened V by 0 bases and J by 10 bases, and 18 bases separated the two germline ends. Germline V gives CDR1 MNHEY, CDR2 SVGAGI. The CDR3 spans 15 residues. The CDR3 reads CASSYSTVQARGAFF. CDR3 DNA: TGTGCCAGCAGTTACTCGACGGTCCAGGCCCGAGGAGCTTTCTTT.

This clonotype was observed a few times. The rearrangement uses TRBV29-1 and TRBJ1-1; D unresolved. Trimming stripped 6 bases from V and 0 bases from J, with 17 bases between. The CDR3 runs 15 residues. The germline V gene has CDR1 SQVTM and CDR2 ANQGSEA. This chain's CDR3 is CSVKGGMGMNTEAFF. The CDR3 nucleotides read TGCAGCGTCAAGGGAGGGATGGGTATGAACACTGAAGCTTTCTTT.

This sequence joins TRBV19 and TRBJ1-5; the D is unclear. Trimming shortened V by 10 bases and J by 2 bases, and 9 bases separated the two germline ends. There are 12 residues in the CDR3. Germline V gene lookup returns CDR1 LNHDA and CDR2 SQIVND (reference sequence). The CDR3 sequence: CATRDGNQPQHF. The CDR3 DNA sequence: TGTGCCACCAGAGACGGCAATCAGCCCCAGCATTTT.

The J gene is TRBJ1-6, the V gene TRBV6-1; D may be TRBD1 (6 bases). CDR1 is MNHNS, CDR2 SASEGT, per germline. This CDR3 region has 18 residues. V was clipped by 5 bases and J by 10 bases, with 27 bases between them. The CDR3 DNA is TGTGCCAGCAGTAACCCGACAGGTGGGGGGCGACCCAGCTCACCCCTCCACTTT. It specifies CASSNPTGGGRPSSPLHF.

Many counts were recorded for this clonotype. The V and J genes are TRBV12-3 or TRBV12-4 and TRBJ1-5; tentatively, D is TRBD1 (5 bases). Trimming removed 7 bases from V and 0 bases from J, with 13 bases in between. This CDR3 is 15 amino acids long. The CDR3 region is CASTPFGGSNQPQHF. The CDR3 DNA is TGTGCCAGCACCCCTTTCGGGGGTAGCAATCAGCCCCAGCATTTT.

This clonotype was counted ten times or more. The CDR3 loop is CASSLGTSYQETQYF. The CDR3 DNA reads as TGTGCCAGCAGCCTGGGGACTTCGTACCAAGAGACCCAGTACTTC. This chain uses TRBV11-2 with TRBJ2-5; maybe TRBD2 (6 bases). The CDR3 covers 15 residues. Germline lookup yields CDR1 SGHAT and CDR2 FQNNGV. Trimming pared 5 bases from V and 0 bases from J, leaving 13 bases between.

This clonotype was counted a few times. The chain is built from TRBV6-1 and TRBJ1-4; 8 bases line up with TRBD1. The V gene end was trimmed by 5 bases and the J gene end by 4 bases; junction bases not matched to a gene: 6. The CDR3 spans 15 residues. Germline V CDR1 and CDR2: MNHNS, SASEGT. The CDR3 bases are TGTGCCAGCAGTAAGACAGGGGCTGTTAATGAAAAACTGTTTTTT. This codes for CASSKTGAVNEKLFF.